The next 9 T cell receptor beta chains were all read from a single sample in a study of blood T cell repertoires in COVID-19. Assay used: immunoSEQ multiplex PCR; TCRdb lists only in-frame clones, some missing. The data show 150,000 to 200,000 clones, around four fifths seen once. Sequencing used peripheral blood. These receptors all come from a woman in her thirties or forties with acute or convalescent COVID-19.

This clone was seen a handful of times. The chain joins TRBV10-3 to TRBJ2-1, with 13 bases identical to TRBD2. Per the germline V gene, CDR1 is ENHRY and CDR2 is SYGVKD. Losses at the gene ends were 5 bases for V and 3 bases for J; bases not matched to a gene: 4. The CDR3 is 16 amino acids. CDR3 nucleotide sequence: TGTGCCATCAGTAAGACTAGCGGGGGGTACTACAATGAGCAGTTCTTC. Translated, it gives CAISKTSGGYYNEQFF.

The CDR3: CASTPRGTTTNTGELFF. CDR3 bases: TGCGCCAGCACCCCAAGAGGGACAACTACGAACACCGGGGAGCTGTTTTTT. V and J are TRBV4-1 and TRBJ2-2; possible D gene TRBD1, 6 bases. V shed 7 bases and J shed 0 bases, with 18 bases lying between them. This CDR3 spans 17 amino acids. Germline V gene lookup returns CDR1 MGHRA and CDR2 YSYEKL.

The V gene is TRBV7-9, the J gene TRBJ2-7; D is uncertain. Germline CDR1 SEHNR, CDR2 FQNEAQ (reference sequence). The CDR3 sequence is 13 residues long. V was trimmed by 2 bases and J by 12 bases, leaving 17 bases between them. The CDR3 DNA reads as TGTGCCAGCAGCTTACAGGAAACCGAAAAGTGGTACTTC. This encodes CASSLQETEKWYF.

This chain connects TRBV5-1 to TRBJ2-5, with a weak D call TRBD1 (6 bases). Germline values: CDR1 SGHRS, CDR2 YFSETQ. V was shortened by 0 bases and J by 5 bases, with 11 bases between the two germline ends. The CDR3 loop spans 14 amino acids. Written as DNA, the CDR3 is TGCGCCAGCAGCTTGGACCGGACAGTGGAGACCCAGTACTTC. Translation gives CASSLDRTVETQYF.

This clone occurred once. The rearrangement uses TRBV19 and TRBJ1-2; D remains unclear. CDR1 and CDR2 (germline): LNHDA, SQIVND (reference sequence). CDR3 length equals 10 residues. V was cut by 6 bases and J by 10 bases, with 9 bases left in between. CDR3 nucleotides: TGTGCCAGTAGAGAGATAACCTACACCTTC. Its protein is CASREITYTF.

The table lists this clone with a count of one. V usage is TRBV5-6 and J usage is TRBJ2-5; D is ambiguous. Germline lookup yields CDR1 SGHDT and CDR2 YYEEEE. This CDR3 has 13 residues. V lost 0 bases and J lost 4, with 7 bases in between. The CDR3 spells CASSLDRRETQYF. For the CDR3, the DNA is TGTGCCAGCAGCTTGGACAGAAGAGAGACCCAGTACTTC.

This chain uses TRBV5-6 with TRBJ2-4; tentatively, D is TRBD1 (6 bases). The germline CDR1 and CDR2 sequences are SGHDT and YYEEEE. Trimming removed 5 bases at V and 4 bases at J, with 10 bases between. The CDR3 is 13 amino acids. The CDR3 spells CASSQGPKNIQYF. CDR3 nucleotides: TGTGCCAGCAGTCAGGGGCCAAAAAACATTCAGTACTTC.

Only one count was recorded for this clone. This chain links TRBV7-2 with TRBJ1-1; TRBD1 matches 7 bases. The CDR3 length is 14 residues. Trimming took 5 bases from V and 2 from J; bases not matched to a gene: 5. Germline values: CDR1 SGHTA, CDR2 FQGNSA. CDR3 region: CASSLKGANTEAFF. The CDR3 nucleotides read TGTGCCAGCAGCCTAAAGGGGGCTAACACTGAAGCTTTCTTT.

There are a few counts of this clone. The CDR3 coding sequence is TGCAGTGCTAGTGCAATCCTGACTACTCTTTTCTCCGGGGAGCTGTTTTTT. Translated: CSASAILTTLFSGELFF. This sequence joins TRBV20-1 and TRBJ2-2, with D possibly matching TRBD2 (5 bases). CDR3 length: 17 amino acids. The germline V gene has CDR1 DFQATT and CDR2 SNEGSKA (reference sequence). V was shortened by 3 bases and J by 6 bases, with 23 bases between the two germline ends.